This TCR beta chain comes out of a study of T cells in Graves' hyperthyroidism and ophthalmopathy. Overall study findings and caveats: Using 13 V-J features, a model discriminated ophthalmopathy from stable hyperthyroidism. The model predicted ophthalmopathy a median approximately 6.3 months before onset.

The V end lost 3 bases, the J end lost 2 bases, and 10 bases lay between the germline ends. This CDR3 is 15 amino acids long. Germline-derived CDR1 and CDR2 are MNHNS and SASEGT. Graves' hyperthyroidism without ophthalmopathy progression within 18 months was termed stable. This clonotype showed up many times. What it binds is not known. The source material, RNA transcripts, was used to amplify TCR beta CDR3 regions. Researchers ran a first-round RT-PCR on the TCR CDR3 using the HTBI primer set. TCRdb passed the multiplex PCR reads through MiXCR, listing each CDR3 protein once. The data show about 700,000 distinct CDR3 sequences, with less than 15% seen just once and roughly 10% held by the top ten.

The source material was blood. The chain is built from TRBV6-1 and TRBJ2-2, with D possibly being TRBD2 (5 bases). The origin of this receptor is a woman younger than 35 with Graves' hyperthyroidism. The CDR3 here is CASSERLLNTGELFF. The CDR3 region has the DNA TGTGCCAGCAGTGAGAGACTACTAAACACCGGGGAGCTGTTTTTT.